This T cell receptor (beta chain) came from a study of beta chain features in type 1 diabetes. Reverse transcription of all isolated RNA meant that expressed TCRB transcripts were sequenced. Sequenced by immunoSEQ multiplex PCR; TCRdb stores in-frame clones only, minus some. The table includes around 500,000 clones, 9.5% to 12% detected once. Purity above 98% was achieved in all sorted populations. Germline V gene lookup returns CDR1 SGHTA and CDR2 FQGNSA. The V end lost 3 bases, the J end lost 5 bases, and 11 bases lay between the germline ends. This CDR3 is 14 amino acids long. This clone was picked up a small number of times.

This TCR derives from a young woman in good health. The chain joins TRBV7-2 to TRBJ2-1; no firm D call. Sequences were obtained from naive CD4+ T cells from blood. CDR3: CASSFWNGDNEQFF. CDR3 bases: TGTGCCAGCAGCTTCTGGAATGGGGACAATGAGCAGTTCTTC.